The 22 T cell receptor beta chains in this list originate from one sample, sequenced in a study of CD8 T cells in Susac syndrome (dated by TCRdb to about 2019). Library preparation was by the immunoSEQ multiplex PCR assay. RNA was extracted using the RNeasy kit, and roughly 0.5 to 1 microgram was reverse transcribed with random hexamers. The public reads were quality trimmed at Q25 with fastp and then assembled into clones with MiXCR by TCRdb, keeping productive beta chains. For every CDR3 protein sequence, its rows merge into one entry that carries the most common genes and DNA. Present in this sample are 150,000 to 160,000 distinct CDR3 sequences, 95% to 96% of which were seen just once. 0.14% to 0.15% of the sample is in the top ten clones. Sequencing input: CD8+ T cells from PBMCs. The receptor source for this set is a human donor with multiple sclerosis.

The rearrangement links TRBV10-3 to TRBJ2-7; D is undetermined. V was pared by 2 bases and J by 5 bases, with 10 bases between. Germline lookup yields CDR1 ENHRY and CDR2 SYGVKD. The CDR3 extends over 13 amino acids. As DNA, the CDR3 is TGTGCCATCAGTGAGGTACTCCTCAACGAGCAGTACTTC. Its translation is CAISEVLLNEQYF.

V is TRBV7-6 and J is TRBJ1-6; D is perhaps TRBD1 (6 bases). V was shortened by 5 bases and J by 8 bases, with 22 bases between the two germline ends. This CDR3 is built from 17 residues. Germline CDR1 and CDR2: SGHVS and FNYEAQ. The CDR3 nucleotides are TGTGCCAGCAGCCGGTTAACAGCGGGGGGCCTCCATTCACCCCTCCACTTT. It yields the protein CASSRLTAGGLHSPLHF.

The chain recombines TRBV29-1 with TRBJ2-3; D gene ambiguous. Trimming left V 7 bases short and J 4 bases short, with 6 bases between. This CDR3 is built from 10 residues. Germline CDR1 reads SQVTM; CDR2 reads ANQGSEA. The DNA of the CDR3 is TGCAGCGGGTTTTCAGATACGCAGTATTTT. This codes for CSGFSDTQYF.

This chain joins TRBV3-1 and TRBJ1-2; D gene ambiguous. Germline V CDR1 and CDR2: LGHDT, YNNKEL (reference sequence). The CDR3 sequence is 13 residues long. V dropped 5 bases and J dropped 4 bases, with 11 bases sitting between them. The CDR3 DNA reads as TGTGCCAGCAGCGGTGCAGGAGGCTATGGCTACACCTTC. It specifies CASSGAGGYGYTF.

For this clonotype: Germline and junction disagree at one end, which may indicate a read error. J is TRBJ2-1 and V is TRBV5-1; D ambiguous. The CDR3 covers 11 residues. In germline, CDR1 is SGHRS, CDR2 YFSETQ. DNA for the CDR3: TGTGCCAGCAGTTTACGTGGGGAGCAGTTCTTC. It codes for CASSLRGEQFF.

The chain links TRBV30 to TRBJ1-2; D is undetermined. CDR1 GTSNPN and CDR2 SVGIG come from the germline V gene (reference sequence). This CDR3 has 13 amino acids. V shed 4 bases and J shed 3 bases, with 12 bases lying between them. The DNA of the CDR3 is TGTGCCTGGAACCACCCAGAGGACTATGGCTACACCTTC. This encodes CAWNHPEDYGYTF. Full variable domain (missing parts from reference TRBV30 and TRBJ1-2): SQTIHQWPATLVQPVGSPLSLECTVEGTSNPNLYWYRQAAGRGLQLLFYSVGIGQISSEVPQNLSASRPQDRQFILSSKKLLLSDSGFYLCAWNHPEDYGYTFGSGTRLTVV.

The CDR3 DNA sequence: TGTGCCAGCAGCCAAGGACAGTCCTACGAGCAGTACTTC. Translation gives CASSQGQSYEQYF. The V gene is TRBV3-1, the J gene TRBJ2-7, with D maybe TRBD1 (5 bases). The V gene lost 1 base and the J gene lost 1 base, with 5 bases spanning the gap. Germline V gene lookup returns CDR1 LGHDT and CDR2 YNNKEL (reference sequence). The length of the CDR3 is 13 residues.

This CDR3 reads CSVETPPGVYNEQFF. The CDR3, as DNA: TGCAGCGTTGAAACCCCTCCCGGGGTCTACAATGAGCAGTTCTTC. The chain recombines TRBV29-1 with TRBJ2-1, with a possible D match to TRBD2 (5 bases). V was cut by 2 bases and J by 3 bases, with 14 bases left in between. Germline CDR1 reads SQVTM; CDR2 reads ANQGSEA. This CDR3 contains 15 residues.

J is TRBJ1-5 and V is TRBV6-6; D is possibly TRBD1 (5 bases). Trimming stripped 6 bases from V and 0 bases from J, with 12 bases between. The V gene's germline CDR1 is MNHNY and CDR2 SVGAGI (reference sequence). CDR3 size: 15 residues. CDR3 sequence reads: CASSPGGYSNQPQHF. CDR3 DNA: TGTGCCAGCAGCCCCGGGGGTTATAGCAATCAGCCCCAGCATTTT.

This sequence joins TRBV29-1 and TRBJ1-1; the match to TRBD1 covers 9 bases. The CDR3 extends over 15 amino acids. Germline CDR1 and CDR2: SQVTM and ANQGSEA. J lost 1 base, V lost 5 bases, and 8 bases had no gene match. The CDR3 loop is CSVFPGQGRNTEAFF. CDR3 in DNA: TGCAGCGTTTTTCCGGGACAGGGAAGGAACACTGAAGCTTTCTTT.

In nucleotides, the CDR3 is TGTGCCAGCAGCTTCCCGGGTCGGAATGAGCAGTTCTTC. Translation: CASSFPGRNEQFF. The chain links TRBV7-9 to TRBJ2-1; D not certain. The V gene's germline CDR1 is SEHNR and CDR2 FQNEAQ (reference sequence). V lost 3 bases, J lost 7 bases, and 10 bases lay in between. The CDR3 is 13 residues long.

The chain employs TRBV13 and TRBJ2-5, with 8 bases identical to TRBD1. Trimming cost V 8 bases and J 3 bases; bases outside gene matches: 11. CDR3 size: 15 residues. Germline CDR1 reads PRHDT; CDR2 reads FYEKMQ (reference sequence). The CDR3 DNA is TGTGCCAGCGGCCGGACAGGGTTCGGGGAAGAGACCCAGTACTTC. Its translation: CASGRTGFGEETQYF.

This chain uses TRBV29-1 with TRBJ2-7; D uncertain. The V gene's germline CDR1 is SQVTM and CDR2 ANQGSEA. CDR3 length equals 12 residues. The ends were cut back, 7 bases at V and 3 bases at J, with 13 bases in the middle. In DNA, the CDR3 is TGCAGCGCGAGAGACACCGACTACGAGCAGTACGTC. The encoded protein is CSARDTDYEQYV.

The chain links TRBV5-1 to TRBJ2-7, with D maybe TRBD1 (6 bases). The CDR3 runs to 15 residues. V was trimmed by 4 bases and J by 0 bases, leaving 14 bases between them. In germline, CDR1 is SGHRS, CDR2 YFSETQ. The CDR3 DNA is TGCGCCAGCAGCCTGGACAGCCCAAGCTCCTACGAGCAGTACGTC. It codes for CASSLDSPSSYEQYV.

The V call is TRBV15, the J call TRBJ1-1; unclear D gene. CDR1 is LNHNV and CDR2 is YYDKDF in the germline V gene (reference sequence). V lost 1 base, J lost 5 bases, and 8 bases lay in between. The CDR3 runs 13 residues. CDR3 nucleotide sequence: TGTGCCACCAGCAGAGTTTTGGGTACTGAAGCTTTCTTT. It encodes CATSRVLGTEAFF. The whole variable domain, filled in from reference TRBV15 and TRBJ1-1, reads DAMVIQNPRYQVTQFGKPVTLSCSQTLNHNVMYWYQQKSSQAPKLLFHYYDKDFNNEADTPDNFQSRRPNTSFCFLDIRSPGLGDTAMYLCATSRVLGTEAFFGQGTRLTVV.

The CDR3 bases are TGTGCCAGTAGTCAAACAGGGTACGAGCAGTACTTC. Protein: CASSQTGYEQYF. The V gene is TRBV19, the J gene TRBJ2-7; TRBD1 might be the D (6 bases). Germline V lookup: CDR1 LNHDA, CDR2 SQIVND (reference sequence). The length of the CDR3 is 12 residues. V lost 5 bases and J 4 bases, leaving 9 bases between the germline ends.

The J gene is TRBJ2-3, the V gene TRBV5-6, with D hard to call. Germline V CDR1 and CDR2: SGHDT, YYEEEE. The CDR3 contains 15 residues. Trimming removed 4 bases at V and 0 bases at J, with 12 bases between. The chain's CDR3 is CASSLDTVSTDTQYF. Here the CDR3 DNA reads TGTGCCAGCAGCCTTGACACCGTGAGCACAGATACGCAGTATTTT. Supplemented by reference TRBV5-6 and TRBJ2-3, the full variable domain reads DAGVTQSPTHLIKTRGQQVTLRCSPKSGHDTVSWYQQALGQGPQFIFQYYEEEERQRGNFPDRFSGHQFPNYSSELNVNALLLGDSALYLCASSLDTVSTDTQYFGPGTRLTVL.

This chain links TRBV20-1 with TRBJ2-5; D may be TRBD1 (6 bases). The germline CDR1 and CDR2 sequences are DFQATT and SNEGSKA (reference sequence). Between the trimmed V and J ends, which lost 1 base and 2 bases, there was a span of 8 bases. This CDR3 region has 13 residues. CDR3 in DNA: TGCAGTGCTAGAGGGGGGCCACAAGAGACCCAGTACTTC. Its protein is CSARGGPQETQYF.

V gene TRBV19 combines with J gene TRBJ1-2; a weak D match, TRBD1 (6 bases). Trimming left V 5 bases short and J 7 bases short, with 17 bases between. Germline V gene data show CDR1 as LNHDA and CDR2 as SQIVND (reference sequence). This CDR3 is 14 amino acids long. CDR3 sequence reads: CASSGTRTTGGYTF. CDR3 in DNA: TGTGCCAGTAGTGGGACACGAACTACGGGTGGCTACACCTTC.

V usage is TRBV20-1 and J usage is TRBJ2-5; 10 bases align to TRBD2. This CDR3 region has 16 residues. V lost 2 bases to trimming and J lost 5 bases; unmatched junction nucleotides: 11. CDR1 DFQATT and CDR2 SNEGSKA come from the germline V gene (reference sequence). The CDR3 loop is CSARPFTSGATETQYF. CDR3 in DNA: TGCAGTGCTAGACCATTCACTAGCGGGGCCACGGAGACCCAGTACTTC.

This clonotype was observed once. The V call is TRBV3-1, the J call TRBJ1-6; D gene ambiguous. With 0 bases removed from V and 8 bases from J, the gap between germline ends came to 11 bases. Per germline, CDR1 LGHDT and CDR2 YNNKEL (reference sequence). This CDR3 is 15 amino acids long. Here the CDR3 reads CASSQDSSWDSPLHF. The CDR3 DNA follows: TGTGCCAGCAGCCAAGACAGTTCATGGGATTCACCCCTCCACTTT.

The chain employs TRBV24-1 and TRBJ2-3; D is uncertain. Germline V gene data show CDR1 as KGHDR and CDR2 as SFDVKD. The V and J ends lost 5 bases and 5 bases respectively, with 7 bases between them. CDR3 length: 12 residues. The chain's CDR3 is CATSARGDTQYF. In DNA form, the CDR3 reads TGTGCCACCAGTGCCCGAGGAGATACGCAGTATTTT.